This entry lists 11 T cell receptor beta chains sequenced from one sample in a study of blood T cells in healthy people across ages. A second about 6 to 11 cycle PCR used barcoded and J-beta primers. MiXCR, applied by TCRdb to the 5' RACE reads, yields one record per CDR3 protein. This sample has 1.5 million to 1.8 million distinct CDR3 sequences; 42% occur once, and the top ten carry 4%. The sample consisted of blood. The receptors stem from a woman younger than 30 in good health.

A few counts support this clonotype. The genes are TRBV5-6 and TRBJ2-1; 11 bases are a match to TRBD1. The CDR3 loop spans 16 amino acids. Trimming removed 3 bases from V and 8 bases from J; junction bases left unmatched: 10. Per the germline V gene, CDR1 is SGHDT and CDR2 is YYEEEE. The CDR3, as DNA: TGTGCCAGCAGCTCCTGGGGACAGGGGGGGTTCTATGAGCAGTTCTTC. Its translation is CASSSWGQGGFYEQFF.

This clonotype was found a few times. This chain links TRBV25-1 with TRBJ1-2; D is unresolved. V was cut by 8 bases and J by 3 bases, with 7 bases left in between. The length of the CDR3 is 11 residues. From germline, CDR1 is MGHDK and CDR2 SYGVNS. The DNA of the CDR3 is TGTGCCAGCGGCCAGCACTATGGCTACACCTTC. Protein sequence: CASGQHYGYTF.

A word on this clonotype: Sequence at one end of the junction differs from germline and may be a read error. The chain links TRBV11-2 to TRBJ2-1; 13 nucleotides line up with TRBD2. This CDR3 is 14 amino acids long. Germline assignment: CDR1 SGHAT and CDR2 FQNNGV. CDR3 protein: CASILGLAGAEQFF. DNA of the CDR3: TGTGCCAGCATCTTAGGACTAGCGGGGGCAGAGCAGTTCTTC.

This clonotype showed up just a few times. The rearrangement uses TRBV9 and TRBJ1-2; 7 bases agree with TRBD1. V gave up 0 bases and J gave up 7 bases; unmatched junction bases: 3. The germline gives CDR1 SGDLS, CDR2 YYNGEE. CDR3 length equals 13 residues. The CDR3 region is CASSVVGGSGYTF. The CDR3 DNA sequence: TGTGCCAGCAGCGTAGTAGGGGGCAGTGGCTACACCTTC.

The chain employs TRBV21-1 and TRBJ2-1; the listed D gene, TRBD1, was not tested against the DNA. TRBV21-1 is labeled a pseudogene. The CDR3 totals 17 residues. CDR3 coding DNA: TGTGCCAGCAGCAAACCCCGGGACAGGGCCGGTCATAATGAGCAGTTCTTC. Its translation: CASSKPRDRAGHNEQFF.

V gene TRBV5-8 combines with J gene TRBJ2-1; D is possibly TRBD1 or TRBD2 (5 bases each). CDR3 size: 17 residues. V lost 5 bases and J lost 2, with 20 bases in between. The germline V gene encodes CDR1 SGHTS and CDR2 YDEGEE. The CDR3 is CASRRDGSRKPYNEQFF. The CDR3 bases are TGTGCCAGCAGACGGGACGGGTCACGTAAGCCCTACAATGAGCAGTTCTTC. Using reference TRBV5-8 and TRBJ2-1 for the parts outside the CDR3, the full variable domain is EAGVTQSPTHLIKTRGQQATLRCSPISGHTSVYWYQQALGLGLQFLLWYDEGEERNRGNFPPRFSGRQFPNYSSELNVNALELEDSALYLCASRRDGSRKPYNEQFFGPGTRLTVL.

The chain combines TRBV12-3 or TRBV12-4 with TRBJ1-2; D ambiguous. V lost 6 bases and J lost 8, with 16 bases in between. The CDR3 totals 13 residues. The CDR3: CASSLRVSGGYTF. The CDR3 coding sequence is TGTGCCAGCAGCCTACGGGTTTCGGGAGGCTACACCTTC.

This clonotype was counted between two and nine times. The chain joins TRBV7-9 to TRBJ2-3; D remains ambiguous. V lost 5 bases and J lost 5, with 11 bases in between. Germline V gives CDR1 SEHNR, CDR2 FQNEAQ (reference sequence). This CDR3 region has 13 residues. DNA for the CDR3: TGTGCCAGCAGCCAAGGGCGTGGAGATACGCAGTATTTT. Translated: CASSQGRGDTQYF.

This clonotype was seen a handful of times. This chain joins TRBV12-3 or TRBV12-4 and TRBJ2-1; 10 nucleotides line up with TRBD2. Trimming removed 5 bases from V and 6 bases from J; junction bases left unmatched: 4. This CDR3 comprises 14 residues. The CDR3 spells CASSQGLATNEQFF. Here the CDR3 DNA reads TGTGCCAGCAGTCAGGGACTAGCGACCAATGAGCAGTTCTTC.

This chain links TRBV12-3 or TRBV12-4 with TRBJ1-2, with TRBD1 identical over 9 bases. The CDR3 is 17 residues long. V lost 6 bases to trimming and J lost 5 bases; unmatched junction nucleotides: 16. The CDR3 protein is CASSRPGQGIRLYGYTF. The CDR3 bases are TGTGCCAGCAGCCGACCGGGACAGGGAATCCGTTTGTATGGCTACACCTTC.

Comments on this clonotype: One end of the junction varies from germline; a read error may be responsible. This rearrangement joins TRBV9 to TRBJ1-2, with TRBD1 matching 7 bases. The CDR3 length is 17 residues. CDR1 and CDR2 (germline): SGDLS, YYNGEE. The CDR3 loop is CASGVEGATGLVYGYTF. The CDR3 bases are TGTGCCAGCGGCGTAGAAGGGGCGACAGGGCTCGTTTATGGCTACACCTTC. The whole variable domain, filled in from reference TRBV9 and TRBJ1-2, reads DSGVTQTPKHLITATGQRVTLRCSPRSGDLSVYWYQQSLDQGLQFLIQYYNGEERAKGNILERFSAQQFPDLHSELNLSSLELGDSALYFCASGVEGATGLVYGYTFGSGTRLTVV.